Following are 14 T cell receptor beta chains from one sample sequenced in a study of spatial heterogeneity in lung cancer. From the 5' RACE reads, TCRdb called clonotypes with MiXCR, one entry per CDR3 protein. The table lists roughly 5,700 distinct CDR3 sequences, around 7.7% of them singletons. Notes on the study in general: Within tumors, counts of expanded alpha and beta TCRs tracked tumor mutation counts.

Their recognized antigens are unknown. Time point indicated: sample taken at primary tumor resection. The sequencing here drew on lung tumor tissue, taken at surgery. The origin of the receptors is a female donor with early-stage non-small cell lung cancer.

This clonotype was counted many times. Because this beta chain is a stray read in a library intended to capture alpha chains, its abundance should not be given much weight. This chain links TRBV11-2 with TRBJ2-5; a weak D match, TRBD1 (6 bases). Trimming took off 2 bases at V and 4 bases at J, with 14 bases between the two ends. CDR1 and CDR2 (germline): SGHAT, FQNNGV. The CDR3 runs 15 residues. In DNA form, the CDR3 reads TGTGCCAGCAGCTTATCCAGGGGTGAATCAGAGACCCAGTACTTC. This sequence encodes CASSLSRGESETQYF.

Of note for this clonotype: As an off-target read in a library built for alpha chains, this beta chain has a frequency of little significance. The chain joins TRBV12-5 to TRBJ1-6, with a tentative D call TRBD1 (5 bases). Germline V gene data show CDR1 as LGHNT and CDR2 as FRNRAP. The CDR3 loop spans 16 amino acids. V gave up 3 bases and J gave up 14 bases, with 23 bases separating them. CDR3 DNA: TGTGCTAGTGGTTTCGTCCCCGGGACTGGCCCGTTCTCCCTCCACTTT. Translating gives CASGFVPGTGPFSLHF.

At least ten counts were recorded for this clonotype. Little can be read into the size of this beta chain, an off-target read in a library designed for alpha chains. The rearrangement links TRBV4-2 to TRBJ1-3; D possibly corresponds to TRBD1 (5 bases). This CDR3 comprises 17 residues. The V end lost 0 bases, the J end lost 4 bases, and 16 bases lay between the germline ends. In germline, CDR1 is LGHNA, CDR2 YNFKEQ. The DNA of the CDR3 is TGTGCCAGCAGCCAAGATTCGGGACGGCGCATGGGAAACACCATATATTTT. Encoded protein: CASSQDSGRRMGNTIYF.

To note about this clonotype: This beta chain is a stray sequence in a library constructed for alpha chains; its clone size is not meaningful. This chain connects TRBV15 to TRBJ1-6, with 9 positions matching TRBD1. The CDR3 is 21 amino acids. V was pared by 3 bases and J by 0 bases, with 15 bases of the junction left unmatched. Germline V gives CDR1 LNHNV, CDR2 YYDKDF (reference sequence). The CDR3 here is CATSSPGTGTTASSYNSPLHF. The CDR3, as DNA: TGTGCCACCAGCAGTCCCGGGACAGGGACAACCGCCAGCTCCTATAATTCACCCCTCCACTTT.

This clonotype was picked up many times. As an off-target read in a library built for alpha chains, this beta chain has a frequency of little significance. The rearrangement uses TRBV2 and TRBJ1-2, with D uncertain. This CDR3 has 13 residues. V lost 5 bases and J 5 bases, leaving 12 bases between the germline ends. Germline loops: CDR1 SNHLY, CDR2 FYNNEI. CDR3 sequence (DNA): TGTGCCAGCAGTTTAGGTACAGTATATGGCTACACCTTC. It yields the protein CASSLGTVYGYTF.

On this clonotype itself: This beta chain is a stray read from a library made for alpha chains; its abundance is not meaningful. V is TRBV6-2 or TRBV6-3 and J is TRBJ2-1, with 7 bases identical to TRBD1. The CDR3 consists of 13 residues. Losses at the gene ends were 7 bases for V and 4 bases for J; bases not matched to a gene: 4. Germline CDR1 MNHEY, CDR2 SVGEGT. The CDR3 DNA sequence: TGTGCCAGCACAGGGACAGATTACAATGAGCAGTTCTTC. Residues: CASTGTDYNEQFF.

This clonotype is categorized as medium-sized. Being off target in a library aimed at alpha chains, this beta chain has a size of little meaning. This chain links TRBV28 with TRBJ1-5; TRBD1 is a possible D gene (5 bases). V lost 6 bases, J lost 3 bases, and 12 bases lay in between. The CDR3 spans 14 residues. Germline assignment: CDR1 MDHEN and CDR2 SYDVKM. The CDR3 here is CASRGTGYNQPQHF. For the CDR3, the DNA is TGTGCCAGCAGGGGGACGGGTTACAATCAGCCCCAGCATTTT.

This clonotype was found many times. Little can be read into the size of this beta chain, an off-target read in a library designed for alpha chains. The CDR3 bases are TGCAGTGCTAGAGATTACAGTAAACTCCCCCAAGAGACCCAGTACTTC. Translating gives CSARDYSKLPQETQYF. This rearrangement joins TRBV20-1 to TRBJ2-5; the D is unclear. Germline CDR1 DFQATT, CDR2 SNEGSKA (reference sequence). CDR3 length equals 16 residues. V was shortened by 0 bases and J by 1 base, with 15 bases between the two germline ends.

The table lists this clonotype with many counts. This beta chain came through as a stray read in a library set up for alpha chains, and its size says little. This sequence joins TRBV2 and TRBJ2-7; 7 nucleotides line up with TRBD2. V shed 2 bases and J 3 bases; nucleotides not matched to a gene: 7. CDR1 is SNHLY and CDR2 is FYNNEI in the germline V gene. The CDR3 has 15 residues. The CDR3 protein is CASSESLAERYEQYF. The CDR3 DNA reads TGTGCCAGCAGTGAAAGCCTAGCGGAACGCTACGAGCAGTACTTC.

By share, this clonotype counts as medium-sized. Being off target in a library aimed at alpha chains, this beta chain has a size of little meaning. The rearrangement uses TRBV19 and TRBJ2-3; 9 positions match TRBD2. The V segment lost 10 bases and the J segment 1 base; nucleotides outside the gene matches: 3. From germline, CDR1 is LNHDA and CDR2 SQIVND (reference sequence). The CDR3 totals 13 residues. For the CDR3, the DNA is TGTGCCATTTCTAGCGGGGGCACAGATACGCAGTATTTT. Its protein product is CAISSGGTDTQYF. Using reference TRBV19 and TRBJ2-3 for the parts outside the CDR3, the full variable domain is DGGITQSPKYLFRKEGQNVTLSCEQNLNHDAMYWYRQDPGQGLRLIYYSQIVNDFQKGDIAEGYSVSREKKESFPLTVTSAQKNPTAFYLCAISSGGTDTQYFGPGTRLTVL.

This clonotype was seen at least ten times. The library was built for alpha chains, so this beta chain is an off-target read and its size means little. The genes are TRBV7-2 and TRBJ2-7, with 9 positions matching TRBD2. The CDR3 has 17 amino acids. Germline CDR1 SGHTA, CDR2 FQGNSA. J gave up 4 bases and V 4 bases, and 14 bases lay outside the gene matches. In nucleotides, the CDR3 is TGTGCCAGCAGCTCCCTCGGCGGGCGGGGGGGTAGGTACGAGCAGTACTTC. It yields the protein CASSSLGGRGGRYEQYF.

Relative to its sample, this clonotype is medium-sized. This beta chain was picked up by a library intended for alpha chains and is off target, so its count carries little meaning. The rearrangement joins TRBV11-1 to TRBJ2-7, with D unclear. The germline CDR1 and CDR2 sequences are SGHAT and FQDESV (reference sequence). V lost 5 bases to trimming and J lost 2 bases, with 10 bases between them. The CDR3 spans 13 residues. In DNA, the CDR3 is TGTGCCAGCAGCGCTCCGGCTACCTACGAGCAGTACTTC. This gives the protein CASSAPATYEQYF.

In its sample, this clonotype was seen many times. Little can be read into the size of this beta chain, an off-target read in a library designed for alpha chains. The gene calls are TRBV20-1 and TRBJ2-5; D tentatively fits TRBD1 or TRBD2 (5 bases each). Germline CDR1 is DFQATT and CDR2 is SNEGSKA (reference sequence). V lost 5 bases and J lost 5, with 15 bases in between. The CDR3 has 13 amino acids. The DNA for the CDR3 is TGCAGTGCTGTAGACCCCAGGGACGAGACCCAGTACTTC. This encodes CSAVDPRDETQYF.

This clonotype was seen many times. This beta chain is an off-target read within a library intended for alpha chains, so its frequency means little. The chain couples TRBV19 to TRBJ2-7, with a possible D match to TRBD1 (6 bases). The germline V and J ends were trimmed by 7 bases and 2 bases, with 15 bases remaining between them. The CDR3 has 14 amino acids. The germline CDR1 and CDR2 sequences are LNHDA and SQIVND (reference sequence). DNA for the CDR3: TGTGCCAGTAAGGAACAGGGATGGACCTACGAGCAGTACTTC. This encodes CASKEQGWTYEQYF.